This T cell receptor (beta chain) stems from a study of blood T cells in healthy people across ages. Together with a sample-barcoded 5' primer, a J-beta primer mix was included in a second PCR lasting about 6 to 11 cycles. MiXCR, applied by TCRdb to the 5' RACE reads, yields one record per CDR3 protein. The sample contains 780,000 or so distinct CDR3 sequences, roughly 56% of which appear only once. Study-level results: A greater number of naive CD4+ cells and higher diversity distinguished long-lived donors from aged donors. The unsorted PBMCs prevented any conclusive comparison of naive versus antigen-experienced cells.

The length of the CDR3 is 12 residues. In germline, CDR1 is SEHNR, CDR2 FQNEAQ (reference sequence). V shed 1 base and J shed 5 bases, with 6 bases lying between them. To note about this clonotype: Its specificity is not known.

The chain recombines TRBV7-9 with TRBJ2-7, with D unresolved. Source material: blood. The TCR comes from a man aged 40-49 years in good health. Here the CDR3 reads CASSLVQHEQYF. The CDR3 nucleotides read TGTGCCAGCAGCTTAGTACAGCACGAGCAGTACTTC.